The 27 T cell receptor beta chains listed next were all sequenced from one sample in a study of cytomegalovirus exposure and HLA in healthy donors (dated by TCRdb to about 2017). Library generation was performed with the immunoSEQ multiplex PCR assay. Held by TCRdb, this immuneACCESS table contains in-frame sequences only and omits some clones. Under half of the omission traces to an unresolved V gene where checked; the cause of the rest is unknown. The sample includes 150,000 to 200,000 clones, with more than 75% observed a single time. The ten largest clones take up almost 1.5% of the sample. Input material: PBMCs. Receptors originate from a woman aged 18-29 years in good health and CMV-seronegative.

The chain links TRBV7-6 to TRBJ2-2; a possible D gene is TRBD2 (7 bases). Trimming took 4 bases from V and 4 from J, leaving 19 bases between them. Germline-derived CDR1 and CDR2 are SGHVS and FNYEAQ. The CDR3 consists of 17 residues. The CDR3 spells CASSSRGGGGSTGELFF. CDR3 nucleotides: TGTGCCAGCAGCTCCAGAGGGGGGGGCGGGAGCACCGGGGAGCTGTTTTTT.

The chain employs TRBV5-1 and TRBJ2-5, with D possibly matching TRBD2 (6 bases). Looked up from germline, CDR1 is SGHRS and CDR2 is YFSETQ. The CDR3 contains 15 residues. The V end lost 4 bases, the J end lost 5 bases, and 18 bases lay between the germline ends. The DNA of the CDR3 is TGCGCCAGCAGCCCCGGGCAGGGAGGTGCGGAGACCCAGTACTTC. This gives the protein CASSPGQGGAETQYF. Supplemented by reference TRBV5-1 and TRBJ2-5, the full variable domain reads KAGVTQTPRYLIKTRGQQVTLSCSPISGHRSVSWYQQTPGQGLQFLFEYFSETQRNKGNFPGRFSGRQFSNSRSEMNVSTLELGDSALYLCASSPGQGGAETQYFGPGTRLLVL.

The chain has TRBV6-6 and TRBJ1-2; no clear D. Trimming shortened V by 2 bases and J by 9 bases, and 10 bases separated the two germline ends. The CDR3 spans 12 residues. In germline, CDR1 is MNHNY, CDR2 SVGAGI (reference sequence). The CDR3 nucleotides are TGTGCCAGCAGTTACCCGGACTGGAGCTACACCTTC. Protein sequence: CASSYPDWSYTF.

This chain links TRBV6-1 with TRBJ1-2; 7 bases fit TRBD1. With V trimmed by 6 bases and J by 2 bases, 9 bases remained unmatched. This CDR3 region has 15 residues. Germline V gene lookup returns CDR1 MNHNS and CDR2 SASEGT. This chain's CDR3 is CASSDVRGQNYGYTF. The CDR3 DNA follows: TGTGCCAGCAGCGACGTAAGGGGGCAGAACTATGGCTACACCTTC.

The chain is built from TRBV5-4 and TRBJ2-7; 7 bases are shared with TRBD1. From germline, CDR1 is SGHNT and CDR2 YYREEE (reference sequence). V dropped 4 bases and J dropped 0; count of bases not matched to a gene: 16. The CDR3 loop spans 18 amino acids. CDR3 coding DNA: TGTGCCAGCAGCCCGGGGACAGCGCCCTTCCGGAGCTCCTACGAGCAGTACTTC. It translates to CASSPGTAPFRSSYEQYF.

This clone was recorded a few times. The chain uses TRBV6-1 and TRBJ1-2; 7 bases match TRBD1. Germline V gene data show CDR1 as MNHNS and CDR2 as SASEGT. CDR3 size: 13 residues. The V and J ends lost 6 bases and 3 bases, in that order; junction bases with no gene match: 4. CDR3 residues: CASRGGTDYGYTF. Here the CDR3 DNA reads TGTGCCAGCAGGGGCGGGACAGACTATGGCTACACCTTC.

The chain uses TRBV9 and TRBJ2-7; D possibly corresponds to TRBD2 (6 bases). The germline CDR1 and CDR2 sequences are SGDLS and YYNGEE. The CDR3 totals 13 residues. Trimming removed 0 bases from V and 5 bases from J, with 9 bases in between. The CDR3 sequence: CASSVVAGNEQYF. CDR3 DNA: TGTGCCAGCAGCGTAGTGGCGGGGAACGAGCAGTACTTC.

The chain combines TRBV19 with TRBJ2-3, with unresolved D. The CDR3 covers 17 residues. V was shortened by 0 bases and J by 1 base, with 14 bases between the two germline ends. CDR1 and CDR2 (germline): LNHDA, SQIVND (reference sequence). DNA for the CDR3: TGTGCCAGTAGTATAGATCTGGGCAGGATCCGCACAGATACGCAGTATTTT. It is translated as CASSIDLGRIRTDTQYF. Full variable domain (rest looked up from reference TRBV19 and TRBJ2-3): DGGITQSPKYLFRKEGQNVTLSCEQNLNHDAMYWYRQDPGQGLRLIYYSQIVNDFQKGDIAEGYSVSREKKESFPLTVTSAQKNPTAFYLCASSIDLGRIRTDTQYFGPGTRLTVL.

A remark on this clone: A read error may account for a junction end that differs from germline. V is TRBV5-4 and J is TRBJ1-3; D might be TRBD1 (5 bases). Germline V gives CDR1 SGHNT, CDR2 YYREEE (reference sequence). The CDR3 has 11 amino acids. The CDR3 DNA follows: TGTGCCAGCAGCTTGGCTCAGGGCCGCGATTTT. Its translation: CASSLAQGRDF. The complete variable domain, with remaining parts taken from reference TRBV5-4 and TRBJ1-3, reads ETGVTQSPTHLIKTRGQQVTLRCSSQSGHNTVSWYQQALGQGPQFIFQYYREEENGRGNFPPRFSGLQFPNYSSELNVNALELDDSALYLCASSLAQGRDFGEGSWLTVV.

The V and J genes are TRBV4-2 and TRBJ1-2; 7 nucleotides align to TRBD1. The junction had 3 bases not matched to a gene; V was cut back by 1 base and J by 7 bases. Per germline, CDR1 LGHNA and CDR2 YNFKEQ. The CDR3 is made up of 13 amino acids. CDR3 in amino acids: CASSQGTGVGYTF. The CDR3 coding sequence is TGTGCCAGCAGCCAAGGTACAGGGGTTGGCTACACCTTC.

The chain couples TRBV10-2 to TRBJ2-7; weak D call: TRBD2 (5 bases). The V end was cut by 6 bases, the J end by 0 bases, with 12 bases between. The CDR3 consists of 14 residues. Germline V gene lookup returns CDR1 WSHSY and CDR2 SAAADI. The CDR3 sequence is CASRPERGSYEQYF. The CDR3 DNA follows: TGCGCCAGCAGACCTGAACGGGGCTCCTACGAGCAGTACTTC.

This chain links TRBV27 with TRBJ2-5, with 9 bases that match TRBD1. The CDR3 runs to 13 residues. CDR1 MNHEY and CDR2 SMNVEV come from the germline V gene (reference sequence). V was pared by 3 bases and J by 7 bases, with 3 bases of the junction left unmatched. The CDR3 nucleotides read TGTGCCAGCAGTTTGGGACAGGGAAGGACCCAGTACTTC. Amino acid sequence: CASSLGQGRTQYF.

The CDR3 here is CASSGNGGGGPADTQYF. In DNA, the CDR3 is TGTGCCAGCAGCGGAAATGGTGGGGGCGGTCCGGCAGATACGCAGTATTTT. This chain links TRBV9 with TRBJ2-3, with a tentative D call TRBD1 (6 bases). CDR1 and CDR2 (germline): SGDLS, YYNGEE. The CDR3 extends over 17 amino acids. V lost 3 bases and J 4 bases, leaving 21 bases between the germline ends.

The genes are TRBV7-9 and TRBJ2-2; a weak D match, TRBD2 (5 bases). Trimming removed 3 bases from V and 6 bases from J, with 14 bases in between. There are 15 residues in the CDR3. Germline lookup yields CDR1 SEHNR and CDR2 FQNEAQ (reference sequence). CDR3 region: CASSFRGMGAGELFF. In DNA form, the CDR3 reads TGTGCCAGCAGCTTCCGAGGTATGGGAGCCGGGGAGCTGTTTTTT.

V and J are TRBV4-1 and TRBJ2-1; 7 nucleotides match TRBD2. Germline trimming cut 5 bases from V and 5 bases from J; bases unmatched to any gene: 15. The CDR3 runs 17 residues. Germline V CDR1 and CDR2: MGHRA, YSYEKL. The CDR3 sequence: CASSNPTRGLQNNEQFF. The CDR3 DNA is TGCGCCAGCAGCAATCCCACGAGGGGACTACAAAACAATGAGCAGTTCTTC.

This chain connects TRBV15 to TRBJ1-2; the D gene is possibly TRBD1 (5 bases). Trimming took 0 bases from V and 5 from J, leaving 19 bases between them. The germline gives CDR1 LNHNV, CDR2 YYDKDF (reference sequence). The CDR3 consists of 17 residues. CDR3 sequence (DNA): TGTGCCACCAGCAGAGATCTAGACCGCCGGGGGGGTTATGGCTACACCTTC. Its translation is CATSRDLDRRGGYGYTF.

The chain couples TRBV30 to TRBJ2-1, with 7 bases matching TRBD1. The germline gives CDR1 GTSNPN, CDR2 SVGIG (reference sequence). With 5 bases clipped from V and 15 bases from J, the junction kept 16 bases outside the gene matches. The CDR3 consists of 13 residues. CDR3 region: CAWHPGTAKGPFF. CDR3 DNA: TGTGCCTGGCATCCCGGGACAGCTAAAGGTCCGTTCTTC.

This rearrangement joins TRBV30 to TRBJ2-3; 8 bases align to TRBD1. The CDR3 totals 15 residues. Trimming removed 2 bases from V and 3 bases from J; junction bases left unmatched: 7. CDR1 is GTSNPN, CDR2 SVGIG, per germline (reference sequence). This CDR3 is CAWSPLWTGTDTQYF. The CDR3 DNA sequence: TGTGCCTGGAGTCCTCTTTGGACAGGGACAGATACGCAGTATTTT. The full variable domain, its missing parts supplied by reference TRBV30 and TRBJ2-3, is SQTIHQWPATLVQPVGSPLSLECTVEGTSNPNLYWYRQAAGRGLQLLFYSVGIGQISSEVPQNLSASRPQDRQFILSSKKLLLSDSGFYLCAWSPLWTGTDTQYFGPGTRLTVL.

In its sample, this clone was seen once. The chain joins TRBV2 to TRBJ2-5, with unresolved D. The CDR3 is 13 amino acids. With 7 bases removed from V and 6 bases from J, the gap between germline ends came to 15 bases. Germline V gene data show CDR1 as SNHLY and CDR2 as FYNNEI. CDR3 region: CASIRGEAQTQYF. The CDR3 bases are TGTGCCAGCATTCGAGGCGAGGCGCAGACCCAGTACTTC.

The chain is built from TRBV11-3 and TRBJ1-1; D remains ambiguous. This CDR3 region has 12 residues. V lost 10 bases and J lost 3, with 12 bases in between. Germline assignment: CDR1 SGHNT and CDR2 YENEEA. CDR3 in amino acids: CATGVGDTEAFF. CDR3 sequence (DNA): TGTGCCACCGGTGTGGGCGACACTGAAGCTTTCTTT.

DNA for the CDR3: TGTGCCAGTATTACAAAATCTGGAGACGCTGGAAACACCATATATTTT. As protein: CASITKSGDAGNTIYF. The chain combines TRBV19 with TRBJ1-3; D uncertain. CDR1 is LNHDA and CDR2 is SQIVND in the germline V gene (reference sequence). The V and J ends lost 7 bases and 2 bases respectively, with 18 bases between them. The CDR3 is 16 amino acids.

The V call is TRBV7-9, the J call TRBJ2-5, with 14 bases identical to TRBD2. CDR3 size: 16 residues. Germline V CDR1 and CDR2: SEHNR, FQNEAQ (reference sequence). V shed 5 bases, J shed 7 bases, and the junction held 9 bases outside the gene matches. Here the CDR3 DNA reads TGTGCCAGCAGCCTCCCCGGGACTAGCGGGAGCGGGACCCAGTACTTC. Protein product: CASSLPGTSGSGTQYF.

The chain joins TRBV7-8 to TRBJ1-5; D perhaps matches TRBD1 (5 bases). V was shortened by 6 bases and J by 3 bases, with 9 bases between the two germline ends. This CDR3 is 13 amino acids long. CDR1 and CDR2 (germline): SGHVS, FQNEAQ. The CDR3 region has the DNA TGTGCCAGCAGAGGGGTACTCAATCAGCCCCAGCATTTT. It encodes CASRGVLNQPQHF.

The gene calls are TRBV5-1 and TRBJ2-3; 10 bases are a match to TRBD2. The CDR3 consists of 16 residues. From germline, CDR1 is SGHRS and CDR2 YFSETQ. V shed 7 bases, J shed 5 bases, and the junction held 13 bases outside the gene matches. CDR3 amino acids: CASSLGSGGAGDTQYF. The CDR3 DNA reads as TGCGCCAGCTCCCTAGGGAGCGGGGGGGCGGGAGATACGCAGTATTTT.

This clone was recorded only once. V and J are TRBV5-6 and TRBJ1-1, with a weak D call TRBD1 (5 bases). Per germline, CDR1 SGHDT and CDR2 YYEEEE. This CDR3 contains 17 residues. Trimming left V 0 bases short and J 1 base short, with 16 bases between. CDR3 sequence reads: CASSLAMGGRKNTEAFF. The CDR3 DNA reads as TGTGCCAGCAGCTTGGCCATGGGGGGACGGAAGAACACTGAAGCTTTCTTT. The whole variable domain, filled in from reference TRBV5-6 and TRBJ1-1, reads DAGVTQSPTHLIKTRGQQVTLRCSPKSGHDTVSWYQQALGQGPQFIFQYYEEEERQRGNFPDRFSGHQFPNYSSELNVNALLLGDSALYLCASSLAMGGRKNTEAFFGQGTRLTVV.

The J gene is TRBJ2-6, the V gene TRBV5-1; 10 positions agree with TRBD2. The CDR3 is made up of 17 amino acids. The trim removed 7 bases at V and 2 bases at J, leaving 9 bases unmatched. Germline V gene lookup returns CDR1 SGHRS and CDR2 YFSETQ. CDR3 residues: CASQTLAGDTGANVLTF. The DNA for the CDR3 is TGCGCCAGCCAGACTCTAGCGGGGGATACTGGGGCCAACGTCCTGACTTTC.

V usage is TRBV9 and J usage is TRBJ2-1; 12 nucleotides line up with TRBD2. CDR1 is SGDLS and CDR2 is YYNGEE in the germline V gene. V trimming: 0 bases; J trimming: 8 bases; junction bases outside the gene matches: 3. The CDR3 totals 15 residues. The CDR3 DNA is TGTGCCAGCAGCGTAGGAGGACTAGCGGGATATGAGCAGTTCTTC. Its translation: CASSVGGLAGYEQFF.